The 4 T cell receptor beta chains below come from one sample, sequenced in a study of blood T cell repertoires in COVID-19. The method was immunoSEQ multiplex PCR; TCRdb's version includes in-frame clones alone and lacks a portion of them. This table holds 120,000 to 150,000 clones, roughly 84% found once. Sequences were obtained from peripheral blood. The receptor set was obtained from a man younger than 45 with COVID-19, enrolled during active disease.

The V call is TRBV13, the J call TRBJ2-1, with 9 nucleotides matching TRBD2. Germline V lookup: CDR1 PRHDT, CDR2 FYEKMQ (reference sequence). The length of the CDR3 is 13 residues. V shed 4 bases, J shed 8 bases, and the junction held 3 bases outside the gene matches. CDR3 residues: CASSSGLAYEQFF. DNA of the CDR3: TGTGCCAGCAGCTCGGGACTAGCTTATGAGCAGTTCTTC. Drawing the rest from reference TRBV13 and TRBJ2-1, the complete variable domain is AAGVIQSPRHLIKEKRETATLKCYPIPRHDTVYWYQQGPGQDPQFLISFYEKMQSDKGSIPDRFSAQQFSDYHSELNMSSLELGDSALYFCASSSGLAYEQFFGPGTRLTVL.

The chain recombines TRBV12-3 or TRBV12-4 with TRBJ1-2; the D gene is possibly TRBD1 (5 bases). V was clipped by 4 bases and J by 4 bases, with 10 bases between them. This CDR3 region has 13 residues. The CDR3 sequence is CASSSSGFYGYTF. In DNA, the CDR3 is TGTGCCAGCAGTTCCTCAGGGTTCTATGGCTACACCTTC.

The chain is built from TRBV5-6 and TRBJ1-5, with TRBD1 matching 7 bases. Looked up from germline, CDR1 is SGHDT and CDR2 is YYEEEE. Germline trimming cut 6 bases from V and 3 bases from J; bases unmatched to any gene: 6. The CDR3 is 14 residues long. Here the CDR3 DNA reads TGTGCCAGCACCGTGGGACAGTTCAATCAGCCCCAGCATTTT. As protein: CASTVGQFNQPQHF.

This rearrangement joins TRBV28 to TRBJ2-2; possible D gene TRBD1, 5 bases. Trimming removed 6 bases at V and 1 base at J, with 6 bases between. The CDR3 length is 13 residues. The germline gives CDR1 MDHEN, CDR2 SYDVKM. CDR3 protein: CASRTVNTGELFF. In nucleotides, the CDR3 is TGTGCCAGCAGGACAGTGAACACCGGGGAGCTGTTTTTT.